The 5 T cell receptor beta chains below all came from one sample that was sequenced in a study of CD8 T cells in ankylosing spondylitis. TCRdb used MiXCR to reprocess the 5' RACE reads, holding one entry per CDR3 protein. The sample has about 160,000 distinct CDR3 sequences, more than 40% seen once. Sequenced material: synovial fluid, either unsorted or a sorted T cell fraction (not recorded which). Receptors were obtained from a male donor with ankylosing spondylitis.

CDR3 nucleotide sequence: TGCGCCAGCAGCCAAGCGGGACTGGCTGGCTACACCTTC. This sequence encodes CASSQAGLAGYTF. The V call is TRBV4-1, the J call TRBJ1-2; D is perhaps TRBD1 (5 bases). Trimming stripped 1 base from V and 7 bases from J, with 10 bases between. Germline lookup yields CDR1 MGHRA and CDR2 YSYEKL. The CDR3 runs to 13 residues.

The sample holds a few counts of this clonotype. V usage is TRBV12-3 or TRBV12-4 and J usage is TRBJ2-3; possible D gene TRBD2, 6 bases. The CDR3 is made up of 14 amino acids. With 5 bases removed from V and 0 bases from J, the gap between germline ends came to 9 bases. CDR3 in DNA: TGTGCCAGCAGTCAGGCGGGGAGCACAGATACGCAGTATTTT. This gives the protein CASSQAGSTDTQYF.

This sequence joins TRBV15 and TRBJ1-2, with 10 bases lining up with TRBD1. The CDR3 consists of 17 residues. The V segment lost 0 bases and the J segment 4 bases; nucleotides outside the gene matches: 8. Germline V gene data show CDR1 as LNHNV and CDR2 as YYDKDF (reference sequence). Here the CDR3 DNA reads TGTGCCACCAGCAGAGACTTCTCCGGGACAGGGGTCTATGGCTACACCTTC. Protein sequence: CATSRDFSGTGVYGYTF.

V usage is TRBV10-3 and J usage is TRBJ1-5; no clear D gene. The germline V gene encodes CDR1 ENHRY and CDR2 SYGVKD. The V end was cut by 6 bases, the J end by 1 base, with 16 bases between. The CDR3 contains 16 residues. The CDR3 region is CAIRLGHILSNQPQHF. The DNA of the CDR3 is TGTGCCATCAGACTAGGCCACATCCTAAGCAATCAGCCCCAGCATTTT.

DNA of the CDR3: TGTGCCAGTAGTACCAATACACGGTATGAGCAGTTCTTC. It codes for CASSTNTRYEQFF. This sequence joins TRBV19 and TRBJ2-1, with D unresolved. The CDR3 loop spans 13 amino acids. Trimming pared 4 bases from V and 8 bases from J, leaving 12 bases between. CDR1 and CDR2 (germline): LNHDA, SQIVND (reference sequence).